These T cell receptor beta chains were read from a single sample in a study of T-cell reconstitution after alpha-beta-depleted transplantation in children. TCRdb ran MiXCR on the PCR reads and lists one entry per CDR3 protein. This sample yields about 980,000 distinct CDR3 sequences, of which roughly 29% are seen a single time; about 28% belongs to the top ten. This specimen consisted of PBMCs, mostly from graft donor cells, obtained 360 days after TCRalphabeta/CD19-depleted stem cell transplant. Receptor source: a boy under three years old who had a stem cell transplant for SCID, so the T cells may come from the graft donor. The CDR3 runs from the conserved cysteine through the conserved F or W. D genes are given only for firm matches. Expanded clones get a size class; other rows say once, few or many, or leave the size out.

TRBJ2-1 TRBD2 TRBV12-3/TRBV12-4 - TGTGCCAGCAGTTTAATGCCCCGCCCACTAGCGCGCTACAATGAGCAGTTCTTC CASSLMPRPLARYNEQFF
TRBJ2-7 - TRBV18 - TGTGCCAGCTCACCGACAGCCCCCCTATTCTCCTACGAGCAGTACTTC CASSPTAPLFSYEQYF
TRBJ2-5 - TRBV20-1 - TGCAGTGCTAGGGGGACAAAAACGGGCCAAGAGACCCAGTACTTC CSARGTKTGQETQYF
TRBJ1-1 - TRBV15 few TGTGCCACCAGCAGAGATTGGTCCGGCCCTGAAGCTTTCTTT CATSRDWSGPEAFF
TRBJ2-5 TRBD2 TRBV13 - TGTGCCAGCAGCTTAGGCGGGGGGGGCAGAGAGACCCAGTACTTC CASSLGGGGRETQYF
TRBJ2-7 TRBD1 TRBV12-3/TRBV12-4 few TGTGCCAGCAGCTACGACAGGGGGATAACCTACGAGCAGTACTTC CASSYDRGITYEQYF
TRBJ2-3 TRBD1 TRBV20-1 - TGCAGTGCTGGGGGACAGGGTTCAGATACGCAGTATTTT CSAGGQGSDTQYF
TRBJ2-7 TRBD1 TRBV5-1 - TGCGCCAGCAGCCTCGACAGGGGGGGGGGCCAGAGCTCCTACGAGCAGTACTTC CASSLDRGGGQSSYEQYF
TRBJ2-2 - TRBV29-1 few TGCAGCGTCGTCAGGGCGCCCGGGGAGCTGTTTTTT CSVVRAPGELFF
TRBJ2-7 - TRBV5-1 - TGCGCCAGCAGCTTTTCCTCGGGACTTGACTACGAGCAGTACTTC CASSFSSGLDYEQYF
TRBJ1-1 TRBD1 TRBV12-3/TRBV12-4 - TGTGCCAGCAGTTTTAACAGGGGGCTTCGAACTGAAGCTTTCTTT CASSFNRGLRTEAFF
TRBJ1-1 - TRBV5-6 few TGTGCCAGCAGCTCTTTGGTAGGGAAGAAAACTGAAGCTTTCTTT CASSSLVGKKTEAFF
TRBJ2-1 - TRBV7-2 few TGTGCCAGCAGATCCGACAGCTACAATGAGCAGTTCTTC CASRSDSYNEQFF
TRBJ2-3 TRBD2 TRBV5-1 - TGCGCCAGCACCCCTACGACTAGCGGGGGCCATACGCAGTATTTT CASTPTTSGGHTQYF
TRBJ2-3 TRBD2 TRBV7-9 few TGTGCCAGCAGCTTAGCGCGGGACTACCATTCGCAGTATTTT CASSLARDYHSQYF
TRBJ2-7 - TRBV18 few TGTGCCAGCTCACCGCGTGAGGGGCTGGACGAGCAGTACTTC CASSPREGLDEQYF
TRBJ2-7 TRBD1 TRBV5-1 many TGCGCCAGCAGCTTGGAGGGGGCCGAGCAGTACTTC CASSLEGAEQYF
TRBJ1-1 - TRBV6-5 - TGTGCCAGCAGTTACGGACGACGGGGGGCTGGCACTGAAGCTTTCTTT CASSYGRRGAGTEAFF
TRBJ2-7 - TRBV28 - TGTGCCAGCAGTATGAACAGGGTACCCTACGAGCAGTACTTC CASSMNRVPYEQYF
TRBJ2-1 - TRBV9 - TGTGCCAGCAGCGGGAGGGGGGCGGTCCCCTACAAAGAGCAGTTCTTC CASSGRGAVPYKEQFF
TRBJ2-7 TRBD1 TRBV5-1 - TGCGCCAGCAGCTGGGACAGGGGCAGAGCCTACGAGCAGTACTTC CASSWDRGRAYEQYF
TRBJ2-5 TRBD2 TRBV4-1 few TGCGCCAGCAGCCAAGGAGCGGGGGGGGTTCAAGAGACCCAGTACTTC CASSQGAGGVQETQYF
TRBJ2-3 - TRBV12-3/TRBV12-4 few TGTGCCAGCAGTTTAGCTACGGGGTATAGCACAGATACGCAGTATTTT CASSLATGYSTDTQYF
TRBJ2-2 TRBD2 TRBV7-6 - TGTGCCAGCAGCTTAGACGTTTCGCGACTAGCGTTTACCGGGGAGCTGTTTTTT CASSLDVSRLAFTGELFF
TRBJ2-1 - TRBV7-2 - TGTGCCAGCAGCTTAGGGGTAGGGGGGTGGGGGGATGAGCAGTTCTTC CASSLGVGGWGDEQFF
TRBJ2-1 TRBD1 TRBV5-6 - TGTGCCAGCAGCTTGGACAGGGGGCAAATCGATGAGCAGTTCTTC CASSLDRGQIDEQFF
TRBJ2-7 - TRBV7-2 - TGTGCCAGCAGCTTAGCGGGGGATACCTACGAGCAGTACTTC CASSLAGDTYEQYF
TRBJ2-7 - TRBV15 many TGTGCCACCAGCAGAGTCCCCCCCGGTGTAAACCCCTCCTACGAGCAGTACTTC CATSRVPPGVNPSYEQYF
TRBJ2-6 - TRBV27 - TGTGCCAGCAGTCGCCCGGGTGCTGGGGCCAACGTCCTGACTTTC CASSRPGAGANVLTF
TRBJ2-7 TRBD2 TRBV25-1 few TGTGCCAGCAGTGAAAGGGGACTAGCGGGGTCCTACGAGCAGTACTTC CASSERGLAGSYEQYF
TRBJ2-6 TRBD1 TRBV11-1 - TGTGCCAGCAGCTTAGGTCACGCCGACAGGGGGTGGTCTGGGGCCAACGTCCTGACTTTC CASSLGHADRGWSGANVLTF
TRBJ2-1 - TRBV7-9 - TGTGCCAGCAGCTTAGCGGCTACCAAGATAAACAATGAGCAGTTCTTC CASSLAATKINNEQFF
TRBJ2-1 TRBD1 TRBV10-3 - TGTGCCATCAGTAAACAGGGGGGCGCCTCCTACAATGAGCAGTTCTTC CAISKQGGASYNEQFF
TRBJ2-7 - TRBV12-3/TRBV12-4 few TGTGCCAGCAGTTTAGTTGGCAGCCCAAGCAACTACGAGCAGTACTTC CASSLVGSPSNYEQYF
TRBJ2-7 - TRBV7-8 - TGTGCCAGCAGCTTATTTGCAGGGCCGCTCGAGCAGTACTTC CASSLFAGPLEQYF
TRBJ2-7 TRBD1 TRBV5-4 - TGTGCCAGCAGCCCCACACGACAGGGCTCCTACGAGCAGTACTTC CASSPTRQGSYEQYF
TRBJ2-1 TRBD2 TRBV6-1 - TGTGCCAGCAGTCCCTGCACTAGCGGGGGTCTATACAATGAGCAGTTCTTC CASSPCTSGGLYNEQFF
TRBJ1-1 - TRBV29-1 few TGCAGCGTTGGTGTAGGGACGGGGAACACTGAAGCTTTCTTT CSVGVGTGNTEAFF
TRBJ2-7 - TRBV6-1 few TGTGCCAGCGGACCAGGGGTGGCCTACGAGCAGTACTTC CASGPGVAYEQYF
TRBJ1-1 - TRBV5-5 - TGTGCCAGCAGTTTAACCGCAGGGTCTGTTACGGCTTTCTTT CASSLTAGSVTAFF
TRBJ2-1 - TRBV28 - TGTGCCAGCAGTTCCCCCCTCCCGCACACCTCCAATGAGCAGTTCTTC CASSSPLPHTSNEQFF
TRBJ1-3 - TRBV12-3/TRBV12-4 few TGTGCCAGCAGTTTCTTGTCCTCTGGAAACACCATATATTTT CASSFLSSGNTIYF
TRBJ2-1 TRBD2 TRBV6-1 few TGTGCCAGCAGTGAGGGACTAGCGGGCAATGAGCAGTTCTTC CASSEGLAGNEQFF
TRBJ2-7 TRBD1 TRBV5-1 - TGCGCCAGCAGCTTGCGTAGGGGGCAAGGCGAGCAGTACTTC CASSLRRGQGEQYF
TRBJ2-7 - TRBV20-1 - TGCAGTGCTAGGAGGTCGGAACAGTTCTACGAGCAGTACTTC CSARRSEQFYEQYF
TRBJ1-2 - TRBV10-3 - TGTGCCATCAGTGAGTCGTTGGGTCTGAGCGCTATTAGTTACACCTTC CAISESLGLSAISYTF
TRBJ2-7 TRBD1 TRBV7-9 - TGTGCCAGCAGCTTAGTCGTCCAGGGGGCATTCGACGAGCAGTACTTC CASSLVVQGAFDEQYF
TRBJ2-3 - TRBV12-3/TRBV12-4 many TGTGCCAGCAGTTTGCGAGTCGCGGGCACAGATACGCAGTATTTT CASSLRVAGTDTQYF
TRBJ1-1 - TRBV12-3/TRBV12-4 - TGTGCCAGCAGCTTTACAGTCGGGGCAACTGAAGCTTTCTTT CASSFTVGATEAFF
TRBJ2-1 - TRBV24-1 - TGTGCCACCAGTGATTTGATGAGGGGAAGGGATTACAATGAGCAGTTCTTC CATSDLMRGRDYNEQFF
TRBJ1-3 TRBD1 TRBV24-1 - TGTGCCACCAGTGACTCGTCCCGGGACAGTTCTGGAAACACCATATATTTT CATSDSSRDSSGNTIYF
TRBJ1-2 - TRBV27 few TGTGCCAGCAGTTTTAAGGCTGAGGAGGGCTACACCTTC CASSFKAEEGYTF
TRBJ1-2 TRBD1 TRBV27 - TGTGCCAGCAGTTTACTAGGGACAGGGGGCTCAGCCACCTTC CASSLLGTGGSATF
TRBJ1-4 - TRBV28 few TGTGCCAGCAGTTCAAGGGGAGCCGTTAATGAAAAACTGTTTTTT CASSSRGAVNEKLFF
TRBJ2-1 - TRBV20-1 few TGCAGTGCTAGAGATGAGAACAGGCACTACTGGGAGCAGTTCTTC CSARDENRHYWEQFF
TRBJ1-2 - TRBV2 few TGTGCCAGCAGTGAGTCGCCAGCAGGGTTTGTGCGCTACACCTTC CASSESPAGFVRYTF
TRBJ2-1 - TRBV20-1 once TGCAGTGCTTCCCCCAGGGAGCAGTTCTTC CSASPREQFF
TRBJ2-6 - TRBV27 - TGTGCCAGCAGTTTAATTGGGGCCAACGTCCTGACTTTC CASSLIGANVLTF
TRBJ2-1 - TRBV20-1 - TGCAGTGCGATACAGGGTGGAGCCTACAATGAGCAGTTCTTC CSAIQGGAYNEQFF
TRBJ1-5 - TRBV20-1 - TGCAGTGCTACAAGACTGAATCAGCCCCAGCATTTT CSATRLNQPQHF